A selection of T cell receptor beta chains follows, all from one sample in a study of blood T cell repertoires in COVID-19. Generated by immunoSEQ multiplex PCR, the TCRdb table keeps only in-frame clones and is missing some. The sample records more than 150,000 clones, around 75% being singletons. The sample comprised peripheral blood. The receptors come from a woman of 80 years or more with acute or convalescent COVID-19. Both conserved end residues are trimmed from each CDR3.

J gene,CDR3 length,V gene,CDR3 protein
TRBJ2-7,10,TRBV19,ASSTQGGEQY
TRBJ2-3,13,TRBV5-4,ASSFGGNREDTQY
TRBJ1-2,13,TRBV5-1,ASSPRQLTNYGYT
TRBJ2-3,13,TRBV6-5,ASRSGGTQGDTQY
TRBJ2-1,13,TRBV19,ASSPLAGGYNEQF
TRBJ1-2,8,TRBV20-1,SAGRDGYT
TRBJ2-1,12,TRBV6-1,ASSEVGSGRSQF
TRBJ1-6,11,TRBV9,ASSAANNSPLH
TRBJ2-5,12,TRBV7-8,ASSSGGAVKTQY
TRBJ2-1,13,TRBV2,ASRVAGASYNEQF
TRBJ1-6,11,TRBV28,ASSSGALGPLH
TRBJ1-4,10,TRBV2,ASRGTWEKLF
TRBJ2-1,13,TRBV5-1,ASSLVLVGGPEQF
TRBJ2-7,14,TRBV5-4,ASSLKRATGAGEQY
TRBJ1-6,10,TRBV7-9,ASSLQNSPLH
TRBJ2-3,13,TRBV7-9,ASQLAGGEFDTQY
TRBJ1-1,10,TRBV6-5,ASSYPGREAF
TRBJ2-2,13,TRBV6-5,ASSSVAGGAGELF
TRBJ2-7,11,TRBV5-1,ASSLVGGGFEY
TRBJ1-5,12,TRBV10-2,ASTPGVGDQPQH
TRBJ2-1,10,TRBV7-6,ASSPGEYEQF
TRBJ1-2,12,TRBV28,ASSAPGQGSGYT
TRBJ1-4,13,TRBV2,ASSEGAGADEKLF
TRBJ2-5,14,TRBV5-1,ASSFPGLAGGETQY
TRBJ2-2,19,TRBV18,ASSPRSQGLLAGEYTGELF
TRBJ1-2,13,TRBV18,ASSLNPGQGYGYT
TRBJ2-2,12,TRBV29-1,SALTGRGTGELF
TRBJ2-1,13,TRBV2,ASRVAGGGYNEQF
TRBJ2-2,13,TRBV6-5,ASSYNSGGTGELF
TRBJ2-3,13,TRBV27,ASRSSRTSTDTQY
TRBJ2-7,13,TRBV7-2,ASSLLGSFSYEQY
TRBJ1-1,10,TRBV30,AGGADNTEAF
TRBJ1-1,10,TRBV7-8,ASSLTGNGAF
TRBJ1-4,10,TRBV19,ASSIGGKKLF
TRBJ1-5,12,TRBV6-6,ASTLQGRGQPQH
TRBJ1-4,12,TRBV11-2,ASSRLEGNEKLF
TRBJ2-1,12,TRBV2,ASRSGTGGNEQF
TRBJ1-5,11,TRBV3-1/TRBV3-2,ASSRRSNQPQH
TRBJ2-7,13,TRBV11-3,ASSSDREKRGEQY
TRBJ2-7,13,TRBV2,ASSETSGIVYEQY
TRBJ2-5,13,TRBV6-5,ASSVGLAGQETQY
TRBJ1-5,14,TRBV6-2/TRBV6-3,ASSYRAGGSNQPQH
TRBJ2-7,10,TRBV30,AWNSGGVGQY
TRBJ2-1,14,TRBV18,ASSPPALAGGHEQF
TRBJ1-1,11,TRBV30,AWSPGQGTEAF
TRBJ1-4,15,TRBV5-8,ASSLGAGGGTNEKLF
TRBJ2-1,13,TRBV5-1,ASYFGGGAGNEQF
TRBJ2-7,11,TRBV3-1/TRBV3-2,ASVFGGVHEQY
TRBJ2-1,13,TRBV24-1,ATSEGTGGYNEQF
TRBJ2-5,14,TRBV28,ASSPGTSGSIETQY
TRBJ1-5,12,TRBV6-5,ASNVGQGVQPQH
TRBJ2-7,13,TRBV11-2,ASSLAPGQGYEQY
TRBJ2-1,15,TRBV7-6,ASSLDSRVGSYNEQF
TRBJ2-5,14,TRBV5-1,ASSSGDGGYQETQY
TRBJ2-4,15,TRBV27,ASSSGTGGAAKNIQY
TRBJ2-2,13,TRBV2,ASTGTPANTGELF
TRBJ2-7,14,TRBV4-2,ASSQGGTPISYEQY
TRBJ1-2,12,TRBV12-5,ASGLEQLRHGYT
TRBJ2-2,13,TRBV7-2,ASSLAGLDVGELF
TRBJ2-7,14,TRBV5-1,ASSLAPMVSGYEQY